The table lists the clone carrying this T cell receptor beta chain with a few counts. Its specificity is not known. Reverse transcribing all isolated RNA meant expressed TCRB transcripts were sequenced. Profiling relied on immunoSEQ multiplex PCR, and the TCRdb table lists in-frame clones only, not all of them. Here the sample spans some 110,000 clones, about 16% being singletons. One heparinised blood draw averaging around 120 mL was given by each donor. CDR3 length: 14 residues. CDR1 is LNHDA, CDR2 SQIVND, per germline (reference sequence). V shed 6 bases and J shed 0 bases, with 8 bases lying between them. This specimen comes from a study of beta chain features in type 1 diabetes. Whole-study findings and limits: Shorter TCRB CDR3s, moderately but significantly so, marked every one of the four CD4+ subsets in Type 1 diabetes patients.

J is TRBJ1-4 and V is TRBV19, with D uncertain. The sequence was obtained from a man aged 25 to 45 with type 1 diabetes. The source material was central memory CD4+ T cells from blood. CDR3 protein: CASRQIATNEKLFF. The DNA of the CDR3 is TGTGCCAGTAGGCAGATTGCAACTAATGAAAAACTGTTTTTT.